This entry features one T cell receptor (beta chain) sequence. V shed 3 bases and J shed 0 bases, with 14 bases lying between them. Germline-derived CDR1 and CDR2 are SGHTA and FQGNSA. There are 17 residues in the CDR3. Here immunoSEQ multiplex PCR was the method, and the copy in TCRdb shows in-frame clones only, minus some. Of over 90,000 clones listed, approximately 90% were seen once; the top ten hold approximately 0.99%. The record originates from a study of T cell changes during pregnancy in multiple sclerosis. The material sequenced was peripheral blood, taken before pregnancy. The chain has TRBV7-2 and TRBJ2-2; D may be TRBD1 (6 bases). This clonotype was obtained from a female donor with multiple sclerosis, enrolled in a pregnancy study. CDR3 sequence reads: CASSFVAQGPNTGELFF. CDR3 DNA sequence: TGTGCCAGCAGCTTTGTAGCACAGGGACCGAACACCGGGGAGCTGTTTTTT. Together with reference TRBV7-2 and TRBJ2-2, the CDR3 gives the full variable domain: GAGVSQSPSNKVTEKGKDVELRCDPISGHTALYWYRQSLGQGLEFLIYFQGNSAPDKSGLPSDRFSAERTGGSVSTLTIQRTQQEDSAVYLCASSFVAQGPNTGELFFGEGSRLTVL.